This T cell receptor (beta chain) was retrieved from a study of T cell responses to AZD1222 COVID-19 vaccine. TCRdb keeps only in-frame clones here, not all; method: immunoSEQ multiplex PCR. The sample gives under 150,000 clones, roughly 90% of which show up once; 1.5% to 2% is in the top ten. Study findings and constraints: It should be noted that donors were predominantly white British and more often female, and clonal diversity was possibly underestimated.

Note on this clone: No antigen is known for it.

Germline CDR1 is MNHEY and CDR2 is SVGAGI. Trimming left V 2 bases short and J 5 bases short, with 16 bases between. CDR3 length: 15 residues. Sequences were derived from peripheral blood, sampled 28 days after the second AZD1222 dose. The sequence was collected from an adult who received the AZD1222 COVID-19 vaccine. The chain joins TRBV6-5 to TRBJ2-7, with D possibly TRBD2 on 6 matching bases. This CDR3 reads CASSYAGGKVNEQYF. The CDR3 region has the DNA TGTGCCAGCAGTTACGCCGGGGGAAAGGTAAACGAGCAGTACTTC.